This T cell receptor (beta chain) emerged from a study of OX40 agonist ivuxolimab in advanced cancers. Study in general: Allowance was made for prior anti-PD-1, anti-PD-L1 or anti-CTLA-4 therapy, and roughly 40% had some.

Clones were sequenced by immunoSEQ multiplex PCR, and TCRdb holds only the in-frame ones, with some missing. The sample has roughly 80,000 clones, roughly 84% seen once. J lost 6 bases, V lost 3 bases, and 2 bases had no gene match. Per germline, CDR1 SGHTA and CDR2 FQGNSA. The CDR3 is made up of 13 amino acids. The chain couples TRBV7-2 to TRBJ1-5; 7 positions agree with TRBD1. The TCR originated in an adult with an advanced solid tumor such as melanoma, head and neck, liver or kidney cancer. This specimen consisted of CD4+ or CD8+ T cells sorted from blood, obtained in a trial of the OX40 agonist ivuxolimab. The CDR3 protein is CASSFAGGQPQHF. CDR3 sequence (DNA): TGTGCCAGCAGCTTTGCAGGGGGTCAGCCCCAGCATTTT.